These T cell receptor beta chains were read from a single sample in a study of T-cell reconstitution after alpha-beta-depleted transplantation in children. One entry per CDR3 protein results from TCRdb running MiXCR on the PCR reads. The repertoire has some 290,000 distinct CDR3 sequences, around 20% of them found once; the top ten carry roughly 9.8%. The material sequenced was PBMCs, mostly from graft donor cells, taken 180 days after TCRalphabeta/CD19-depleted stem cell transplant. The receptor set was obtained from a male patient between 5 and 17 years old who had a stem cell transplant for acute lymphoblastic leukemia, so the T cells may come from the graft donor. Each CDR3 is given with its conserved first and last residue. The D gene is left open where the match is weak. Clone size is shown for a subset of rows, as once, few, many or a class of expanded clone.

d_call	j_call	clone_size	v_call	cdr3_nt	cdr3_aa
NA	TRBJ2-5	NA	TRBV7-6	TGTGCCAGCAGCTTTGCGACGACTGGGACCCAGTACTTC	CASSFATTGTQYF
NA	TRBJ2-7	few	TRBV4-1	TGCGCCAGCAGCCATTTCCGGGACAACTCCTACGAGCAGTACTTC	CASSHFRDNSYEQYF
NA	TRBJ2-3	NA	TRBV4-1	TGCGCCAGCAGCCAACCCTCCCGGCTACACACAGATACGCAGTATTTT	CASSQPSRLHTDTQYF
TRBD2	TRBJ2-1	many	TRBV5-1	TGCGCCAGCAGCTTGACTAGCGGGAGGGCTGGAGATGAGCAGTTCTTC	CASSLTSGRAGDEQFF
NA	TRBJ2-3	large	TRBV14	TGTGCCAGCAGCCAAGGGAAGCTGTACGGACCCCTCACCACAGATACGCAGTATTTT	CASSQGKLYGPLTTDTQYF
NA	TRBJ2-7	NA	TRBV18	TGTGCCAGCTCACTATTCCAAGGGGCACAGTACTTC	CASSLFQGAQYF
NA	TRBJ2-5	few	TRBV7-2	TGTGCCAGCAGCGAGAGTAGAGTCGGGAGTTCAAAGACCCAGTACTTC	CASSESRVGSSKTQYF
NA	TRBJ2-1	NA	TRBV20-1	TGCAGTGCTAGAGGCCTGGCCGGACACAATGAGCAGTTCTTC	CSARGLAGHNEQFF
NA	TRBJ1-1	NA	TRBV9	TGTGCCAGCAGCGTAGAGGCGCCATCCCCAGCTTTCTTT	CASSVEAPSPAFF
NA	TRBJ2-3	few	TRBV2	TGTGCCAGCAGTTTGACACAGGGCACAGATACGCAGTATTTT	CASSLTQGTDTQYF
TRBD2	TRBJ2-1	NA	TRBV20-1	TGCAGTGCTAGAAGGCTAGCGGGAGTGGGTAATGAGCAGTTCTTC	CSARRLAGVGNEQFF
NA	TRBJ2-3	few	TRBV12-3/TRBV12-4	TGTGCCAGCAGTCCCCCCAGTTCAGATACGCAGTATTTT	CASSPPSSDTQYF
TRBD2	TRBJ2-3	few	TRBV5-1	TGCGCCAGCAGCTTGGGAGGACTAGCGGCTAGCACAGATACGCAGTATTTT	CASSLGGLAASTDTQYF
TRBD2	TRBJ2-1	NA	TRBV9	TGTGCCAGCAGCGGAAGGTGGCTAGCGGGGATGAATGAGCAGTTCTTC	CASSGRWLAGMNEQFF
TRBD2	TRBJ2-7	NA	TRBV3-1	TGTGCCAGCAGCCCCCGACTAGCGGGAGAATACGAGCAGTACTTC	CASSPRLAGEYEQYF